These 30 T cell receptor beta chains originate from one sample sequenced in a study of blood T cells in healthy people across ages. Sample-barcoded 5' priming and a J-beta primer mix drove a second PCR of about 7 to 12 cycles. TCRdb processed the 5' RACE reads anew with MiXCR; each CDR3 protein has one entry. The sample has 1.8 million or so distinct CDR3 sequences, roughly 43% seen once. Sequencing was performed on blood. The receptors derive from a human donor in good health.

The chain is built from TRBV29-1 and TRBJ2-5; TRBD1 aligns across 8 bases. V dropped 0 bases and J dropped 11; count of bases not matched to a gene: 14. The CDR3 has 15 residues. Germline V gene lookup returns CDR1 SQVTM and CDR2 ANQGSEA. The CDR3 bases are TGCAGCGTTGAAGACCCAGGGGGCAGCTACAATGAGCAGTACTTC. This codes for CSVEDPGGSYNEQYF. Variable domain in full (rest from reference TRBV29-1 and TRBJ2-5): SAVISQKPSRDICQRGTSLTIQCQVDSQVTMMFWYRQQPGQSLTLIATANQGSEATYESGFVIDKFPISRPNLTFSTLTVSNMSPEDSSIYLCSVEDPGGSYNEQYFGPGTRLLVL.

This clonotype was counted ten times or more. The genes are TRBV18 and TRBJ2-7; 7 positions agree with TRBD1. V was pared by 8 bases and J by 2 bases, with 9 bases of the junction left unmatched. Germline V gene data show CDR1 as KGHSH and CDR2 as LQKENI. The CDR3 loop spans 14 amino acids. CDR3 in amino acids: CASSPPGQTYEQYF. As DNA, the CDR3 is TGTGCCAGCAGTCCCCCGGGACAGACCTACGAGCAGTACTTC.

The table lists this clonotype with a few counts. The V and J genes are TRBV28 and TRBJ2-1; 13 nucleotides line up with TRBD2. Germline assignment: CDR1 MDHEN and CDR2 SYDVKM. This CDR3 has 13 amino acids. V was pared by 11 bases and J by 9 bases, with 7 bases of the junction left unmatched. This chain's CDR3 is CASTSGGAIEQFF. For the CDR3, the DNA is TGTGCCTCCACTAGCGGGGGGGCAATTGAGCAGTTCTTC.

A remark on this clonotype: A junction end diverges from the germline sequence, so it may reflect a read error. This chain connects TRBV4-3 to TRBJ1-2; D is possibly TRBD1 (6 bases). Germline V gene data show CDR1 as LGHNA and CDR2 as YSLEER. The CDR3 is 16 residues long. The CDR3 sequence: CASSYSRDTYLYGCTF. The CDR3 nucleotides read TGCGCCAGCAGCTACAGCCGGGACACCTATCTCTATGGCTGCACCTTC.

The chain has TRBV24-1 and TRBJ1-2; D might be TRBD1 (5 bases). The germline V and J ends were trimmed by 4 bases and 6 bases, with 14 bases remaining between them. The CDR3 totals 14 residues. The germline CDR1 and CDR2 sequences are KGHDR and SFDVKD. This CDR3 reads CATSDPRDGNGYTF. CDR3 coding DNA: TGTGCCACCAGTGACCCCAGGGATGGGAATGGCTACACCTTC.

Details on this clonotype: Mismatch with germline at one junction end may stem from a read error. The gene calls are TRBV4-3 and TRBJ2-3; 9 bases match TRBD2. The germline V gene has CDR1 LGHNA and CDR2 YSLEER. There are 17 residues in the CDR3. Here the CDR3 DNA reads TGCACCAGCAGCCAAGAGAGAGCGGGGGGCCCCACGGATACGCAGTATTTT. Translating gives CTSSQERAGGPTDTQYF.

This chain connects TRBV2 to TRBJ1-2; a weak D match, TRBD1 (5 bases). Trimming took 5 bases from V and 4 from J, leaving 14 bases between them. CDR3 size: 14 residues. Germline assignment: CDR1 SNHLY and CDR2 FYNNEI. As DNA, the CDR3 is TGTGCCAGCAGTAACCAGGGTTCTACCTATGGCTACACCTTC. This gives the protein CASSNQGSTYGYTF.

The V and J genes are TRBV20-1 and TRBJ2-7; 10 nucleotides agree with TRBD1. This CDR3 contains 14 residues. V trimming: 1 base; J trimming: 3 bases; junction bases outside the gene matches: 3. The germline CDR1 and CDR2 sequences are DFQATT and SNEGSKA (reference sequence). CDR3 in DNA: TGCAGTGCTAGAGGAGGGACAGGGGTCTACGAGCAGTACTTC. Translated, it gives CSARGGTGVYEQYF.

The J gene is TRBJ2-7, the V gene TRBV12-3 or TRBV12-4; weak D call: TRBD2 (6 bases). This CDR3 is built from 13 residues. Trimming cost V 6 bases and J 2 bases, with 11 bases left between them. CDR3 residues: CASRNSGTYEQYF. The DNA of the CDR3 is TGTGCCAGCAGAAATAGCGGTACCTACGAGCAGTACTTC.

This clonotype showed up just a few times. The V and J genes are TRBV2 and TRBJ2-7; D is unclear. CDR3 length: 12 amino acids. Looked up from germline, CDR1 is SNHLY and CDR2 is FYNNEI. CDR3 sequence (DNA): TGTGCATACGCGTTTGGCTCCTACGAGCAGTACTTC. It encodes CAYAFGSYEQYF. Full variable domain (remainder filled in from reference TRBV2 and TRBJ2-7): EPEVTQTPSHQVTQMGQEVILRCVPISNHLYFYWYRQILGQKVEFLVSFYNNEISEKSEIFDDQFSVERPDGSNFTLKIRSTKLEDSAMYFCAYAFGSYEQYFGPGTRLTVT.

V usage is TRBV2 and J usage is TRBJ1-5, with a weak D call TRBD1 (5 bases). CDR3 length equals 18 residues. Per germline, CDR1 SNHLY and CDR2 FYNNEI. V lost 4 bases and J lost 2, with 21 bases in between. CDR3 nucleotide sequence: TGTGCCAGCAGTGTCTCAGGGACGGTCTTTGCTGGCAATCAGCCCCAGCATTTT. It is translated as CASSVSGTVFAGNQPQHF.

This clonotype was observed a handful of times. J is TRBJ1-1 and V is TRBV7-9, with TRBD1 identical over 8 bases. The CDR3 spans 17 residues. Germline CDR1 SEHNR, CDR2 FQNEAQ (reference sequence). V shed 0 bases and J 5 bases; nucleotides not matched to a gene: 11. CDR3 coding DNA: TGTGCCAGCAGCTTAGCTCTGGCAGGGGGCTGGAGTACTGAAGCTTTCTTT. This encodes CASSLALAGGWSTEAFF. The complete variable domain, with remaining parts taken from reference TRBV7-9 and TRBJ1-1, reads DTGVSQNPRHKITKRGQNVTFRCDPISEHNRLYWYRQTLGQGPEFLTYFQNEAQLEKSRLLSDRFSAERPKGSFSTLEIQRTEQGDSAMYLCASSLALAGGWSTEAFFGQGTRLTVV.

The chain carries TRBV9 and TRBJ1-1; no reliable D call. V lost 3 bases, J lost 5 bases, and 11 bases lay in between. CDR3 length: 13 amino acids. From germline, CDR1 is SGDLS and CDR2 YYNGEE. CDR3 DNA: TGTGCCAGCAGCGCAGGAGTTCTAACTGAAGCTTTCTTT. Encoded protein: CASSAGVLTEAFF.

This clonotype was recorded a few times. This chain connects TRBV7-9 to TRBJ1-6; TRBD1 agrees at 10 bases. Trimming cost V 5 bases and J 18 bases; bases outside gene matches: 10. Per the germline V gene, CDR1 is SEHNR and CDR2 is FQNEAQ (reference sequence). The CDR3 sequence is 13 residues long. The CDR3 is CASSPRQGASPHF. The CDR3 bases are TGTGCCAGCAGCCCCCGACAGGGGGCTTCCCCCCACTTT.

The J gene is TRBJ2-1, the V gene TRBV28, with 8 bases fitting TRBD1. The CDR3 spans 16 residues. Germline-derived CDR1 and CDR2 are MDHEN and SYDVKM. V shed 8 bases and J 0 bases; nucleotides not matched to a gene: 9. CDR3 loop: CASVNQGASSYNEQFF. The CDR3 region has the DNA TGTGCCAGCGTCAACCAGGGGGCGAGCTCCTACAATGAGCAGTTCTTC.

This clonotype was counted between two and nine times. The chain uses TRBV6-1 and TRBJ1-4; no reliable D call. V lost 4 bases, J lost 7 bases, and 7 bases lay in between. Germline V gene lookup returns CDR1 MNHNS and CDR2 SASEGT. This CDR3 is 12 amino acids long. The CDR3 reads CASSVPSEKLFF. DNA for the CDR3: TGTGCCAGCAGTGTTCCAAGTGAAAAACTGTTTTTT.

This clonotype was seen only a few times. The chain links TRBV20-1 to TRBJ2-7; 11 positions match TRBD1. The CDR3 length is 16 residues. Germline V gives CDR1 DFQATT, CDR2 SNEGSKA (reference sequence). J lost 5 bases, V lost 3 bases, and 12 bases had no gene match. CDR3 protein: CSASSPGQGAENEQYF. DNA for the CDR3: TGCAGTGCTAGCTCTCCCGGACAGGGGGCCGAAAACGAGCAGTACTTC.

The chain combines TRBV3-1 with TRBJ2-1; TRBD2 matches at 15 bases. The CDR3 runs 17 residues. CDR1 is LGHDT, CDR2 YNNKEL, per germline (reference sequence). V shed 4 bases and J 6 bases; nucleotides not matched to a gene: 7. The chain's CDR3 is CASSLGLAGGSLNEQFF. DNA for the CDR3: TGTGCCAGCAGCCTTGGACTAGCGGGGGGGTCCCTCAATGAGCAGTTCTTC.

The rearrangement uses TRBV29-1 and TRBJ1-1; D is unresolved. Trimming shortened V by 7 bases and J by 5 bases, and 23 bases separated the two germline ends. The germline V gene encodes CDR1 SQVTM and CDR2 ANQGSEA. This CDR3 has 15 amino acids. The CDR3 coding sequence is TGCAGCGCCTCTATCGATTGGGGTGGACCTACTGAAGCTTTCTTT. Amino acids: CSASIDWGGPTEAFF.

The sample holds a few counts of this clonotype. The chain employs TRBV7-3 and TRBJ2-7; D remains unclear. Per the germline V gene, CDR1 is SGHTA and CDR2 is FQGTGA. The CDR3 has 15 residues. Trimming shortened V by 1 base and J by 2 bases, and 12 bases separated the two germline ends. DNA of the CDR3: TGTGCCAGCAGCTTAAGTGGTTCTGAAGCCTACGAGCAGTACTTC. This encodes CASSLSGSEAYEQYF.

This clonotype was recorded once. V usage is TRBV12-3 or TRBV12-4 and J usage is TRBJ1-1; 12 bases align to TRBD1. This CDR3 contains 14 residues. After removal of 6 bases from V and 7 bases from J, the junction contained 6 bases not matched to a gene. CDR3 in amino acids: CASSQGQGAFEAFF. DNA for the CDR3: TGTGCCAGCAGCCAGGGACAGGGGGCCTTTGAAGCTTTCTTT.

The chain couples TRBV7-2 to TRBJ1-5; the D is unclear. Per germline, CDR1 SGHTA and CDR2 FQGNSA. This CDR3 spans 13 amino acids. V was cut by 8 bases and J by 2 bases, with 10 bases left in between. CDR3 in DNA: TGTGCCAGCGCTCCATACGGCAATCAGCCCCAGCATTTT. Translating gives CASAPYGNQPQHF.

At least ten counts were recorded for this clonotype. V usage is TRBV6-1 and J usage is TRBJ2-7, with 8 nucleotides matching TRBD1. The germline V gene has CDR1 MNHNS and CDR2 SASEGT. Unmatched junction bases numbered 11, after V lost 2 bases and J lost 8 bases. CDR3 size: 15 residues. In nucleotides, the CDR3 is TGTGCCAGCAGTGAAATGCGGACAGGGAGCGACAAGCAGTACTTC. Its translation: CASSEMRTGSDKQYF.

The genes are TRBV5-1 and TRBJ2-1, with D tentatively TRBD1 (6 bases). This CDR3 is built from 16 residues. V was clipped by 3 bases and J by 3 bases, with 16 bases between them. CDR1 is SGHRS, CDR2 YFSETQ, per germline. CDR3 loop: CASSSHRQQGYNEQFF. In DNA, the CDR3 is TGCGCCAGCAGCTCCCACCGTCAACAGGGCTACAATGAGCAGTTCTTC.

In this sample, this clonotype turned up once. The genes are TRBV3-1 and TRBJ2-5, with D uncertain. Germline V lookup: CDR1 LGHDT, CDR2 YNNKEL (reference sequence). V lost 0 bases and J lost 12, with 11 bases in between. This CDR3 is 12 amino acids long. The CDR3 DNA is TGTGCCAGCAGCCAAGATCCAAGGACGGAGTACTTC. The encoded protein is CASSQDPRTEYF.

About this clonotype itself: Compared with germline, one end of the junction differs, possibly owing to a read error. The CDR3 region has the DNA TGTGCCTGCAGGGTTTGGGAAGCTTTCTTT. As protein: CACRVWEAFF. The V and J genes are TRBV2 and TRBJ1-1, with D possibly being TRBD1 (5 bases). The germline CDR1 and CDR2 sequences are SNHLY and FYNNEI. The CDR3 loop spans 10 amino acids. The entire variable domain, with the rest obtained from reference TRBV2 and TRBJ1-1, is as follows: EPEVTQTPSHQVTQMGQEVILRCVPISNHLYFYWYRQILGQKVEFLVSFYNNEISEKSEIFDDQFSVERPDGSNFTLKIRSTKLEDSAMYFCACRVWEAFFGQGTRLTVV.

This sequence joins TRBV2 and TRBJ2-5, with 11 bases fitting TRBD2. The CDR3 is made up of 17 amino acids. CDR1 is SNHLY and CDR2 is FYNNEI in the germline V gene. Losses at the gene ends were 5 bases for V and 1 base for J; bases not matched to a gene: 9. CDR3: CASSFFLAGGTQETQYF. CDR3 bases: TGTGCCAGCAGTTTTTTTCTAGCGGGGGGAACCCAAGAGACCCAGTACTTC. Full variable domain (missing parts from reference TRBV2 and TRBJ2-5): EPEVTQTPSHQVTQMGQEVILRCVPISNHLYFYWYRQILGQKVEFLVSFYNNEISEKSEIFDDQFSVERPDGSNFTLKIRSTKLEDSAMYFCASSFFLAGGTQETQYFGPGTRLLVL.

V is TRBV20-1 and J is TRBJ1-1, with D tentatively TRBD1 (6 bases). This CDR3 has 15 amino acids. Germline assignment: CDR1 DFQATT and CDR2 SNEGSKA (reference sequence). Deletions cut 3 bases from V and 0 bases from J, with 14 bases between. The CDR3, as DNA: TGCAGTGCTAGTGGTTCTCGGACAGTGAACACTGAAGCTTTCTTT. This codes for CSASGSRTVNTEAFF.

Only a few counts were recorded for this clonotype. The chain carries TRBV10-3 and TRBJ2-1; possible D gene TRBD2, 6 bases. Per germline, CDR1 ENHRY and CDR2 SYGVKD. This CDR3 has 14 amino acids. Trimming shortened V by 3 bases and J by 2 bases, and 8 bases separated the two germline ends. The CDR3 region has the DNA TGTGCCATCAGTGAAGGCGGGACCTACAATGAGCAGTTCTTC. Amino acids: CAISEGGTYNEQFF.

The chain couples TRBV15 to TRBJ1-4, with D possibly TRBD1 on 6 matching bases. Germline V lookup: CDR1 LNHNV, CDR2 YYDKDF (reference sequence). CDR3 size: 16 residues. Deletions cut 1 base from V and 6 bases from J, with 15 bases between. In DNA form, the CDR3 reads TGTGCCACCAGCAGAGGCACAGGGAGGGTTGATGAAAAACTGTTTTTT. This sequence encodes CATSRGTGRVDEKLFF. Together with reference TRBV15 and TRBJ1-4, the CDR3 gives the full variable domain: DAMVIQNPRYQVTQFGKPVTLSCSQTLNHNVMYWYQQKSSQAPKLLFHYYDKDFNNEADTPDNFQSRRPNTSFCFLDIRSPGLGDTAMYLCATSRGTGRVDEKLFFGSGTQLSVL.